This passage covers 5 T cell receptor beta chains from one sample sequenced in a study of cytomegalovirus exposure and HLA in healthy donors. Researchers ran the PCR with 60 Vbeta and 13 Jbeta primers. The data were produced by immunoSEQ multiplex PCR, yet TCRdb's version contains in-frame clones alone and is incomplete. The sample consists of about 160,000 clones, over 60% of them appearing once. The material sequenced was PBMCs. Receptor source: a woman in her forties or fifties in good health and CMV-seropositive.

The chain carries TRBV7-2 and TRBJ1-5; no clear D. V lost 5 bases to trimming and J lost 6 bases, with 14 bases between them. CDR3 length: 14 residues. The germline CDR1 and CDR2 sequences are SGHTA and FQGNSA. The CDR3 loop is CASSISGSVQPQHF. CDR3 sequence (DNA): TGTGCCAGCAGCATCAGCGGGTCGGTTCAGCCCCAGCATTTT.

V gene TRBV4-1 combines with J gene TRBJ2-1; TRBD2 agrees at 13 bases. The CDR3 spans 15 residues. Trimming cost V 5 bases and J 8 bases; bases outside gene matches: 6. Germline CDR1 MGHRA, CDR2 YSYEKL. CDR3 nucleotide sequence: TGCGCCAGCAGCACTAGCGGGAGGGCCGGCGATGAGCAGTTCTTC. Its translation is CASSTSGRAGDEQFF.

This clone was seen a few times. The J gene is TRBJ1-2, the V gene TRBV10-3, with D possibly TRBD1 on 6 matching bases. Germline loops: CDR1 ENHRY, CDR2 SYGVKD. This CDR3 comprises 12 residues. With 10 bases removed from V and 2 bases from J, the gap between germline ends came to 11 bases. The CDR3 here is CATAGTNYGYTF. CDR3 DNA: TGTGCCACGGCCGGGACAAACTATGGCTACACCTTC.

This chain connects TRBV13 to TRBJ1-4; D might be TRBD1 (5 bases). V lost 5 bases, J lost 7 bases, and 17 bases lay in between. The CDR3 has 15 amino acids. Germline V gene sequence: CDR1 PRHDT, CDR2 FYEKMQ (reference sequence). CDR3 protein: CASSHGTEGGEKLFF. The CDR3 coding sequence is TGTGCCAGCAGCCATGGGACTGAGGGCGGTGAAAAACTGTTTTTT.

The genes are TRBV15 and TRBJ1-2; D not resolved. The CDR3 totals 16 residues. Per germline, CDR1 LNHNV and CDR2 YYDKDF (reference sequence). The ends were cut back, 1 base at V and 5 bases at J, with 17 bases in the middle. DNA for the CDR3: TGTGCCACCAGCAGAGTAGTCGCCCGCCAACTTTATGGCTACACCTTC. The encoded protein is CATSRVVARQLYGYTF.